This entry describes one T cell receptor beta chain. The V end was cut by 4 bases, the J end by 3 bases, with 13 bases between. Per the germline V gene, CDR1 is SGHRS and CDR2 is YFSETQ. CDR3 size: 14 residues. Original processing notes: How many nucleated cells were present was estimated from reference gene primer amplification. Clones were read by immunoSEQ multiplex PCR, and TCRdb kept only the in-frame ones, dropping some. V and J calls and clone size are given by that table; D and trimming were obtained from the DNA. The sample lists some 130,000 clones; more than 70% were seen once. The data originate from a study of blood T cell repertoires in COVID-19. Across the study: Whether acute or convalescent, the COVID-19 samples came from the United States, Italy and Spain. The cDNA or gDNA used as material had been derived from T cells, B-cell-depleted T cells, or PBMCs.

The sequenced sample was peripheral blood. The rearrangement links TRBV5-1 to TRBJ1-2, with D unclear. The sequence derives from a man aged 50 to 60 with acute or convalescent COVID-19. CDR3 in amino acids: CASSPGRSDYGYTF. CDR3 DNA: TGCGCCAGCAGCCCGGGGAGGTCGGACTATGGCTACACCTTC. Full variable domain (remainder filled in from reference TRBV5-1 and TRBJ1-2): KAGVTQTPRYLIKTRGQQVTLSCSPISGHRSVSWYQQTPGQGLQFLFEYFSETQRNKGNFPGRFSGRQFSNSRSEMNVSTLELGDSALYLCASSPGRSDYGYTFGSGTRLTVV.